The rows below give T cell receptor beta chains drawn from one sample of a study of cytomegalovirus exposure and HLA in healthy donors. Only in-frame clones appear in the TCRdb table, and some are missing; sequencing was by immunoSEQ multiplex PCR. Of over 130,000 clones in the sample, around 79% were seen once. The sequenced sample was PBMCs. The receptors stem from a human donor in good health. The CDR3 runs from the conserved cysteine through the conserved F or W. The D gene is left open where the match is weak. Expanded clones get a size class; other rows say once, few or many, or leave the size out.

clone size,V gene,D gene,J gene,CDR3 protein,CDR3 DNA
-,TRBV4-2,TRBD1,TRBJ2-3,CASSPLFRDRLLTDTQYF,TGTGCCAGCAGCCCTTTATTCCGGGACAGACTCCTCACAGATACGCAGTATTTT
-,TRBV7-3,-,TRBJ1-6,CASSLAAGENSPLHF,TGTGCCAGCAGCCTAGCGGCAGGGGAAAATTCACCCCTCCACTTT
few,TRBV5-4,TRBD1,TRBJ2-1,CASSSRQGQGNEQFF,TGTGCCAGCAGCTCCCGACAGGGGCAAGGGAATGAGCAGTTCTTC
-,TRBV28,-,TRBJ2-1,CASTGGTISYNEQFF,TGTGCCAGCACCGGCGGGACCATCTCCTACAATGAGCAGTTCTTC
-,TRBV5-6,-,TRBJ1-2,CASSSGTAAYGYTF,TGTGCCAGCAGCTCTGGCACAGCGGCTTATGGCTACACCTTC
-,TRBV15,-,TRBJ2-5,CATSRDLYGETQYF,TGTGCCACCAGCAGAGATCTTTACGGGGAGACCCAGTACTTC
-,TRBV2,-,TRBJ2-1,CASSGANNEQFF,TGTGCCAGCAGTGGGGCTAACAATGAGCAGTTCTTC
-,TRBV10-2,TRBD1,TRBJ1-2,CASSVRDRGTGGGYTF,TGCGCCAGCTCGGTACGGGACAGAGGGACAGGGGGAGGCTACACCTTC
few,TRBV27,-,TRBJ1-1,CASSLNQGFTEAFF,TGTGCCAGCAGTCTGAACCAGGGCTTCACTGAAGCTTTCTTT
-,TRBV5-1,-,TRBJ1-2,CASSSGPDGYTF,TGCGCCAGCAGCTCAGGGCCCGATGGCTACACCTTC